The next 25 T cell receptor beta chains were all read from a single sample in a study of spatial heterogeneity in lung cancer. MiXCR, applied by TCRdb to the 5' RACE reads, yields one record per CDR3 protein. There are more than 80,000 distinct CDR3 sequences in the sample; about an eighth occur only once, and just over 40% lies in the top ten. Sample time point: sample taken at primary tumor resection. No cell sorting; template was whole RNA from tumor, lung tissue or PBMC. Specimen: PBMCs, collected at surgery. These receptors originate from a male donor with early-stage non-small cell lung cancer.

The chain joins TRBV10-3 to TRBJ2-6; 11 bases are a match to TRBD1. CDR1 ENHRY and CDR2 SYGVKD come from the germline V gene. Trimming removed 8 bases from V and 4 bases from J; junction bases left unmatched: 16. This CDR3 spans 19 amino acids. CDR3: CAIPRTNWDRGYGANVLTF. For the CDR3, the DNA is TGTGCCATCCCCCGGACCAATTGGGACAGGGGGTACGGGGCCAACGTCCTGACTTTC.

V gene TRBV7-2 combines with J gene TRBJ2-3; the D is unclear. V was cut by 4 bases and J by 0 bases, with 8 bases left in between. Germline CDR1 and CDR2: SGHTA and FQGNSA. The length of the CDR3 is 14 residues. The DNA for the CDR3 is TGTGCCAGCAGCTACATGGAAAGCACAGATACGCAGTATTTT. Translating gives CASSYMESTDTQYF.

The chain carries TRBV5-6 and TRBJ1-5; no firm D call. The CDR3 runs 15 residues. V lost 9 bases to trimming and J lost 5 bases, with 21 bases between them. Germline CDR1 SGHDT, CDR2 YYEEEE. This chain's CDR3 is CATSFQAQAYQPQHF. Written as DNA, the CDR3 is TGTGCCACAAGCTTCCAGGCCCAGGCATATCAGCCCCAGCATTTT.

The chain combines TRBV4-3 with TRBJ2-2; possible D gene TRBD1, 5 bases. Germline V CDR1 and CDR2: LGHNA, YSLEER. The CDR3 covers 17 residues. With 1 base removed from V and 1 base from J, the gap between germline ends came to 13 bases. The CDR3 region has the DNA TGCGCCAGCAGCCAAGTGAAACAGGTTGTGAACACCGGGGAGCTGTTTTTT. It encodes CASSQVKQVVNTGELFF.

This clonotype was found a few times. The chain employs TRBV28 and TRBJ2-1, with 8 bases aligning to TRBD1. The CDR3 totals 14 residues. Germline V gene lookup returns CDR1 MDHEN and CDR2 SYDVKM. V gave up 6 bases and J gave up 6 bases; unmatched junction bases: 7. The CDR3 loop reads CASSSPDRGNEQFF. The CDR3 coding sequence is TGTGCCAGCAGCTCCCCAGACAGGGGCAATGAGCAGTTCTTC. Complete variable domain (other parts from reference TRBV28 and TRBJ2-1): DVKVTQSSRYLVKRTGEKVFLECVQDMDHENMFWYRQDPGLGLRLIYFSYDVKMKEKGDIPEGYSVSREKKERFSLILESASTNQTSMYLCASSSPDRGNEQFFGPGTRLTVL.

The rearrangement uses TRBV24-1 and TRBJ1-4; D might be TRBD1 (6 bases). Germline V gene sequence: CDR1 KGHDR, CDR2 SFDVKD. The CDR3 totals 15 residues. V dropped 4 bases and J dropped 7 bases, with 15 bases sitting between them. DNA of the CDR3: TGTGCCACCAGTGACCAGACAGGCTCGGGTGAAAAACTGTTTTTT. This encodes CATSDQTGSGEKLFF.

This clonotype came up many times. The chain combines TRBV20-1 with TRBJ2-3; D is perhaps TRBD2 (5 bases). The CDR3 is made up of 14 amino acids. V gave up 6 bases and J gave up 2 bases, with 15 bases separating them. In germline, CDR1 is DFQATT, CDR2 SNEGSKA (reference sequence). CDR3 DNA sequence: TGCAGTGCACAAGCTAGCTATCCCACAGATACGCAGTATTTT. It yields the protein CSAQASYPTDTQYF.

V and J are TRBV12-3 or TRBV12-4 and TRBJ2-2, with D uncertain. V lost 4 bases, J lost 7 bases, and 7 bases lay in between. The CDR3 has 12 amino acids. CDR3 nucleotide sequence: TGTGCCAGCAGTTCCCCGGGCGGGGAGCTGTTTTTT. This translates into CASSSPGGELFF.

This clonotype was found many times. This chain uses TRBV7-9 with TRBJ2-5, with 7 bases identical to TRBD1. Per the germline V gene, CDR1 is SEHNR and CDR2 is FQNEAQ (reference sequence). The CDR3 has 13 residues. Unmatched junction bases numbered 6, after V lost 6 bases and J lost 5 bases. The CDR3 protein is CASSHRQGETQYF. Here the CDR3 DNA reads TGTGCCAGCAGTCACCGACAGGGTGAGACCCAGTACTTC.

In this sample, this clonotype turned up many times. CDR3 residues: CASSFKGIGNQPQHF. CDR3 bases: TGTGCCAGCAGTTTTAAAGGGATAGGCAATCAGCCCCAGCATTTT. This rearrangement joins TRBV12-3 or TRBV12-4 to TRBJ1-5; D is unclear. V lost 3 bases and J lost 2, with 11 bases in between. The CDR3 length is 15 residues.

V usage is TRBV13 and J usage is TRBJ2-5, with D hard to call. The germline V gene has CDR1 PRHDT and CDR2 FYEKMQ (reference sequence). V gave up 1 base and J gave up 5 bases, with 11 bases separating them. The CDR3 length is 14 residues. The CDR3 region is CASSLDSTGETQYF. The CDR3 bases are TGTGCCAGCAGCTTAGATTCAACTGGGGAGACCCAGTACTTC.

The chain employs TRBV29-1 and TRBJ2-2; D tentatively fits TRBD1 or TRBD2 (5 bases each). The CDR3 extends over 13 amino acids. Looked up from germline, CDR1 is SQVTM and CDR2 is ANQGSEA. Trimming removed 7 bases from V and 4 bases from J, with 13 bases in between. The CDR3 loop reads CSGGQGPTGELFF. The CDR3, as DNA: TGCAGCGGAGGGCAGGGCCCCACCGGGGAGCTGTTTTTT.

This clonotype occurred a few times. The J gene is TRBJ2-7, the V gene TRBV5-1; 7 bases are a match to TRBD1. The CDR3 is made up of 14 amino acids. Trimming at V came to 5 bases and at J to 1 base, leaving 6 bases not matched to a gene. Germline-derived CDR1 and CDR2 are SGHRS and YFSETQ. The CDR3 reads CASRETTGSYEQYF. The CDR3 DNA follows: TGCGCCAGCAGAGAAACGACAGGGTCCTACGAGCAGTACTTC.

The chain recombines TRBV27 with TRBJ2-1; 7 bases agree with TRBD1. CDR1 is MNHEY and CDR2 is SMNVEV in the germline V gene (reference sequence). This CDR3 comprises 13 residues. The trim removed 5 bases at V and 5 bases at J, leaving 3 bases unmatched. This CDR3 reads CASSRDSHNEQFF. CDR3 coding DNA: TGTGCCAGCAGTAGGGACAGCCACAATGAGCAGTTCTTC.

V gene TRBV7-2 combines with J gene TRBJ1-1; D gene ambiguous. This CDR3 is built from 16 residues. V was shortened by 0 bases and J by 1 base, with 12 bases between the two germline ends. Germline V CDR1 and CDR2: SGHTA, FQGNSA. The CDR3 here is CASSLALGAPNTEAFF. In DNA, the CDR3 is TGTGCCAGCAGCTTAGCGTTAGGAGCCCCGAACACTGAAGCTTTCTTT.

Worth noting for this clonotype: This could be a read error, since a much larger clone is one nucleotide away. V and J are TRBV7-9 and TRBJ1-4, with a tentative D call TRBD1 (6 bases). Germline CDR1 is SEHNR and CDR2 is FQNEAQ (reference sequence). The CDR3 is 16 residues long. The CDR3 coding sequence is TGTGCCAGCAGCTTAGCTGGGGGCATGGCTAATGAAAAACTGTGTTTT. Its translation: CASSLAGGMANEKLCF.

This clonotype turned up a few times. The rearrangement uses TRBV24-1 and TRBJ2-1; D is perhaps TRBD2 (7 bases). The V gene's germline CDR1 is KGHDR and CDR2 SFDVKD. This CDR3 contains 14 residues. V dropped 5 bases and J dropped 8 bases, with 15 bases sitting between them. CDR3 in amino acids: CATSGGGTLDEQFF. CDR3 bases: TGTGCCACCAGTGGGGGGGGGACACTCGATGAGCAGTTCTTC.

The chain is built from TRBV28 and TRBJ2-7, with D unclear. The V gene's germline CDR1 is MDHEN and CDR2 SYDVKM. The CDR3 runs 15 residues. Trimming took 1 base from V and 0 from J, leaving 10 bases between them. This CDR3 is CASSLFSHSSYEQYF. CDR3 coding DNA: TGTGCCAGCAGTTTATTTTCTCACAGCTCCTACGAGCAGTACTTC.

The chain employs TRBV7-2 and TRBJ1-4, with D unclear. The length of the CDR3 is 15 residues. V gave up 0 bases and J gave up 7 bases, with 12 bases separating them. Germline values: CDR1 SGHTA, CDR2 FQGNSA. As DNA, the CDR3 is TGTGCCAGCAGCTTAGCCGGAAATACAGTTGAAAAACTGTTTTTT. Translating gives CASSLAGNTVEKLFF.

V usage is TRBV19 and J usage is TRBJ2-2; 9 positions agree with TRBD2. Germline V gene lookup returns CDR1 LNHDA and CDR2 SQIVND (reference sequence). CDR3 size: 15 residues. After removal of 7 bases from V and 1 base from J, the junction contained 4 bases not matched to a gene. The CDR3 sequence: CASNPSGVNTGELFF. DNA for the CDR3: TGTGCCAGTAATCCTAGCGGGGTGAACACCGGGGAGCTGTTTTTT. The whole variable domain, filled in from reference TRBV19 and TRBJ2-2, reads DGGITQSPKYLFRKEGQNVTLSCEQNLNHDAMYWYRQDPGQGLRLIYYSQIVNDFQKGDIAEGYSVSREKKESFPLTVTSAQKNPTAFYLCASNPSGVNTGELFFGEGSRLTVL.

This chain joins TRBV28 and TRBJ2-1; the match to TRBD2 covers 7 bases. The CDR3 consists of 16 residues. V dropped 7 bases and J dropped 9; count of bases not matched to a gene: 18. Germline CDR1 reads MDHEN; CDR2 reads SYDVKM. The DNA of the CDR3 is TGTGCCAGCACTCGCCCCCTAGTGGGAGGGCAGAGTGAGCAGTTCTTC. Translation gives CASTRPLVGGQSEQFF.

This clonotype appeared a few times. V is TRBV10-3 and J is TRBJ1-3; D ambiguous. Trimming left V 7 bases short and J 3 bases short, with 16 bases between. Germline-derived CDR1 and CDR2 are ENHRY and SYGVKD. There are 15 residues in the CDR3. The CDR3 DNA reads TGTGCCATCACCGAGGGCAGGAGGGATGGAAACACCATATATTTT. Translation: CAITEGRRDGNTIYF.

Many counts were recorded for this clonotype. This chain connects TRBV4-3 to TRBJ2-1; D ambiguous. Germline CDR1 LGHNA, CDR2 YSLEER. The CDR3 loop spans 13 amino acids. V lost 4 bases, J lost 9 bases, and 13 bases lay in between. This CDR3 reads CASSRSREREQFF. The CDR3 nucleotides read TGCGCCAGCAGCCGTAGTAGAGAACGTGAGCAGTTCTTC.

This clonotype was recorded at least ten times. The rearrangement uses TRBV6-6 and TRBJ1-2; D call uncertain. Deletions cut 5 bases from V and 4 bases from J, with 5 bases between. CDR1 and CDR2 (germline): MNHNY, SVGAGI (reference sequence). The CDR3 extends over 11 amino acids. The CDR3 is CASSEVYGYTF. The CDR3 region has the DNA TGTGCCAGCAGTGAGGTCTATGGCTACACCTTC.

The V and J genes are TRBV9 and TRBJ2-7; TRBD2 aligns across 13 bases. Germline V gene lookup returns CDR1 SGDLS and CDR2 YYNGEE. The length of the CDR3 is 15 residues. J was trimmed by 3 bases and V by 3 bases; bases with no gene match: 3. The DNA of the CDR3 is TGTGCCAGCAGCGCACTAGCGGGGGGGAACTACGAGCAGTACTTC. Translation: CASSALAGGNYEQYF.